This T cell receptor beta chain comes out of a study of identical twins. Study-wide results and limits: Out-of-frame sharing of TCR alpha in monozygotic twins was underestimated by models. Insertions were reduced in abundant cord blood beta clonotypes but not in memory repertoires.

The CDR3 is made up of 15 amino acids. CDR1 LGHDT and CDR2 YNNKEL come from the germline V gene (reference sequence). Trimming took off 3 bases at V and 2 bases at J, with 13 bases between the two ends. A universal primer site was created by template switching, with the cDNA bearing unique molecular identifiers. Via MiXCR, TCRdb re-called the 5' RACE reads, giving one row per CDR3 protein. The table records around 1.7 million distinct CDR3 sequences, 25% to 35% of them present only once. This clonotype was seen more than once but under ten times. The antigen remains undetermined. The sequence was obtained from a newborn girl in good health. This chain joins TRBV3-1 and TRBJ2-5; D not certain. Sequencing used cord blood. CDR3 DNA sequence: TGTGCCAGCAGCCACCCCCTGCGCCCTCAAGAGACCCAGTACTTC. It specifies CASSHPLRPQETQYF.